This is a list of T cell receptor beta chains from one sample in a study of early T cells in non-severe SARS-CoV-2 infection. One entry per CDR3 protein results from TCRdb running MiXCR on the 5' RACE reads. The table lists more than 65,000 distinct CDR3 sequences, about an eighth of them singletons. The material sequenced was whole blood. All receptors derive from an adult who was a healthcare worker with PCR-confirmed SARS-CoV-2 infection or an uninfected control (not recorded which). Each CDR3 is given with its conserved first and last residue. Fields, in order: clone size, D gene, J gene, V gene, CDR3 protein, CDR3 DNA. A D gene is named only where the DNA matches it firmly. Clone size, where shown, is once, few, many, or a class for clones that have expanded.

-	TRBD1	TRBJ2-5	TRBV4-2	CASSQRTGDQETQYF	TGTGCCAGCAGCCAGAGGACAGGGGATCAAGAGACCCAGTACTTC
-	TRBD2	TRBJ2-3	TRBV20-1	CSARVGSGGTDTQYF	TGCAGTGCTAGAGTGGGTAGCGGGGGCACAGATACGCAGTATTTT
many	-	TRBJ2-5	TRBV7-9	CASSPSGRQETQYF	TGTGCCAGCAGCCCATCGGGACGCCAAGAGACCCAGTACTTC
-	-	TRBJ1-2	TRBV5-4	CASSPNRGPDDGYTF	TGTGCCAGCAGCCCTAATCGGGGGCCGGACGATGGCTACACCTTC
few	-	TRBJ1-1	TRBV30	CAWSVRAGSTEAFF	TGTGCCTGGAGTGTCCGGGCGGGGAGCACTGAAGCTTTCTTT
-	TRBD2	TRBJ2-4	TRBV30	CAWSLGTSGVLAKNIQYF	TGTGCCTGGAGTCTCGGGACTAGCGGAGTCCTAGCCAAAAACATTCAGTACTTC
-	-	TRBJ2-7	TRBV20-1	CSAGRDSYEQYF	TGCAGTGCAGGCCGGGACTCCTACGAGCAGTACTTC
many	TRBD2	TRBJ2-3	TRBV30	CAWTPRGADTQYF	TGTGCCTGGACTCCCCGGGGGGCAGATACGCAGTATTTT
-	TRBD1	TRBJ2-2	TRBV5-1	CASPLGQGSATGQLFF	TGCGCCAGCCCCCTAGGACAGGGGAGCGCCACCGGGCAGCTGTTTTTT
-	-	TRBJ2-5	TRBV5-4	CASSGRSLGETQYF	TGTGCCAGCAGCGGGCGTTCCCTAGGCGAGACCCAGTACTTC
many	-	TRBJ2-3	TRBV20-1	CSGQITDTQYF	TGCAGTGGACAGATCACAGATACGCAGTATTTT
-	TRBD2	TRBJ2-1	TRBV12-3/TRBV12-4	CASRSTGTRDEQFF	TGTGCCAGCAGATCCACCGGGACTAGAGATGAGCAGTTCTTC
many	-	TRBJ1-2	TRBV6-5	CASSYSIGDIVRYGYTF	TGTGCCAGCAGTTACTCAATTGGGGACATCGTACGCTATGGCTACACCTTC
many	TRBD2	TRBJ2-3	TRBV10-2	CASSRVAGATDTQYF	TGCGCCAGCAGTAGGGTAGCGGGGGCCACAGATACGCAGTATTTT
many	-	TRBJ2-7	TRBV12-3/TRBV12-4	CASSFGDSYEQYF	TGTGCCAGCAGTTTCGGGGACTCCTACGAGCAGTACTTC
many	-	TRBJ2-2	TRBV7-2	CASSFGPAGELFF	TGTGCCAGCAGCTTCGGTCCCGCCGGGGAGCTGTTTTTT
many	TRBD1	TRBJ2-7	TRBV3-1	CASSHRQGLAYEQYF	TGTGCCAGCAGCCATCGACAGGGGTTGGCCTACGAGCAGTACTTC
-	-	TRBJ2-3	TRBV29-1	CSVEAGTDTQYF	TGCAGCGTTGAAGCTGGCACAGATACGCAGTATTTT
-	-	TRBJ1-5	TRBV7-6	CASSYGGDQPQHF	TGTGCCAGCAGCTATGGGGGCGACCAGCCCCAGCATTTT
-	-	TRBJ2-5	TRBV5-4	CASSLENRAPQETQYF	TGTGCCAGCAGCTTGGAAAACCGGGCCCCACAAGAGACCCAGTACTTC
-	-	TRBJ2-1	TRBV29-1	CSGIRQPYYNEQFF	TGCAGCGGTATCCGACAGCCCTATTACAATGAGCAGTTCTTC
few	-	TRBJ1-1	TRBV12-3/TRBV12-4	CASRPVRVNTEAFF	TGTGCCAGCAGGCCCGTGCGGGTGAACACTGAAGCTTTCTTT
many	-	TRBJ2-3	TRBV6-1	CASTYRDSLDTQYF	TGTGCCAGCACCTACCGGGACTCCCTGGATACGCAGTATTTT
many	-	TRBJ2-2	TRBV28	CASSLAGQTGGELFF	TGTGCCAGCAGTTTAGCGGGACAGACAGGCGGGGAGCTGTTTTTT
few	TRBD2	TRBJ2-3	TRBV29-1	CSVRLAGRDTQYF	TGCAGCGTTCGACTAGCGGGGCGAGATACGCAGTATTTT
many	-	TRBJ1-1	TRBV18	CASSPLSVVRGSNTEAFF	TGTGCCAGCTCACCACTTTCTGTCGTGCGGGGCTCAAACACTGAAGCTTTCTTT